The rows below give T cell receptor beta chains drawn from one sample of a study of cytomegalovirus exposure and HLA in healthy donors. The method was immunoSEQ multiplex PCR; TCRdb's version includes in-frame clones alone and lacks a portion of them. The sample shows over 100,000 clones, around 80% of them seen only once. Material: PBMCs. The origin of the receptors is a woman under 30 in good health and CMV-seropositive. CDR3s include the opening cysteine and the closing phenylalanine or tryptophan. The D gene is left open where the match is weak. Clone size appears in some rows only: once, few, many, or a class for an expanded clone.

D gene: -
V gene: TRBV27
clone size: -
J gene: TRBJ2-7
CDR3 DNA: TGTGCCAGCAGTTCACCATCCGCCAGCCGCAGGGACTACGAGCAGTACTTC
CDR3 protein: CASSSPSASRRDYEQYF

D gene: TRBD1
V gene: TRBV15
clone size: -
J gene: TRBJ1-2
CDR3 DNA: TGTGCCACCAGCCACAGGGGGCTGTCCTATGGCTACACCTTC
CDR3 protein: CATSHRGLSYGYTF

D gene: TRBD1
V gene: TRBV6-1
clone size: medium-sized
J gene: TRBJ1-5
CDR3 DNA: TGTGCCAGCAGTGACCTGACAGGGGGGGGCGGTCAGCCCCAGCATTTT
CDR3 protein: CASSDLTGGGGQPQHF

D gene: TRBD2
V gene: TRBV7-9
clone size: -
J gene: TRBJ2-1
CDR3 DNA: TGTGCCAGCAGCTCTAGCGGGAGGTCTTCCAATGAGCAGTTCTTC
CDR3 protein: CASSSSGRSSNEQFF

D gene: -
V gene: TRBV5-8
clone size: once
J gene: TRBJ2-7
CDR3 DNA: TGTGCCAGCAGCTTGTATACTAGCAACCTGGGCGAGCAGTACTTC
CDR3 protein: CASSLYTSNLGEQYF

D gene: TRBD2
V gene: TRBV4-1
clone size: -
J gene: TRBJ2-1
CDR3 DNA: TGCGCCAGCAGCCCACTAGCGGGAGGACGACCTGAGCAGTTCTTC
CDR3 protein: CASSPLAGGRPEQFF

D gene: -
V gene: TRBV5-1
clone size: -
J gene: TRBJ2-7
CDR3 DNA: TGCGCCAGCAGCTTGGCTCAGGGAATGACCTACGAGCAGTACTTC
CDR3 protein: CASSLAQGMTYEQYF

D gene: -
V gene: TRBV5-1
clone size: -
J gene: TRBJ2-1
CDR3 DNA: TGCGCCAGCAGCTTGACTTTTGAGCAGTTCTTC
CDR3 protein: CASSLTFEQFF

D gene: -
V gene: TRBV29-1
clone size: -
J gene: TRBJ2-7
CDR3 DNA: TGCAGCGCGAGAACAGGGCTCCAAGGGTACGAGCAGTACTTC
CDR3 protein: CSARTGLQGYEQYF

D gene: -
V gene: TRBV2
clone size: -
J gene: TRBJ1-5
CDR3 DNA: TGTGCCAGCACCAAAGAGGGAATGAGCAATCAGCCCCAGCATTTT
CDR3 protein: CASTKEGMSNQPQHF

D gene: -
V gene: TRBV9
clone size: -
J gene: TRBJ1-1
CDR3 DNA: TGTGCCAGCAGCCCGCGCCTCGTCAGGGAGAACACTGAAGCTTTCTTT
CDR3 protein: CASSPRLVRENTEAFF

D gene: TRBD1
V gene: TRBV5-1
clone size: -
J gene: TRBJ2-7
CDR3 DNA: TGCGCCAGCAGCAGCGGTGGGACAGGGGGCGATGAGCAGTACTTC
CDR3 protein: CASSSGGTGGDEQYF

D gene: TRBD1
V gene: TRBV5-4
clone size: -
J gene: TRBJ1-2
CDR3 DNA: TGTGCCAGCAGCTTGGTACCGGGACAGGGAATCTATGGCTACACCTTC
CDR3 protein: CASSLVPGQGIYGYTF

D gene: TRBD1
V gene: TRBV5-5
clone size: once
J gene: TRBJ2-1
CDR3 DNA: TGTGCCAGCAGCTTGGGGGTCAGGGGGCAATCCTACAATGAGCAGTTCTTC
CDR3 protein: CASSLGVRGQSYNEQFF

D gene: TRBD2
V gene: TRBV27
clone size: -
J gene: TRBJ2-3
CDR3 DNA: TGTGCCAGCAGTCAACCGCCTAGCGGGAGCACAGATACGCAGTATTTT
CDR3 protein: CASSQPPSGSTDTQYF

D gene: -
V gene: TRBV6-1
clone size: -
J gene: TRBJ2-3
CDR3 DNA: TGTGCCAGCAGTGATATGTGGCAGGGCACAGATACGCAGTATTTT
CDR3 protein: CASSDMWQGTDTQYF

D gene: TRBD2
V gene: TRBV12-5
clone size: -
J gene: TRBJ2-1
CDR3 DNA: TGTGCTAGTGGTTTGGTACTAGCGGGAGATGTCAATGAGCAGTTCTTC
CDR3 protein: CASGLVLAGDVNEQFF

D gene: -
V gene: TRBV19
clone size: -
J gene: TRBJ2-5
CDR3 DNA: TGTGCCAGTGCTGGACTATCAGAGACCCAGTACTTC
CDR3 protein: CASAGLSETQYF

D gene: TRBD1
V gene: TRBV7-8
clone size: once
J gene: TRBJ2-7
CDR3 DNA: TGTGCCAGCAGCACCGGGACAGGGGGATTCTACGAGCAGTACTTC
CDR3 protein: CASSTGTGGFYEQYF

D gene: TRBD2
V gene: TRBV11-2
clone size: -
J gene: TRBJ2-3
CDR3 DNA: TGTGCCAGCAGCTTAGGCGTTAGCGGGAGTACAGATACGCAGTATTTT
CDR3 protein: CASSLGVSGSTDTQYF

D gene: -
V gene: TRBV19
clone size: -
J gene: TRBJ1-3
CDR3 DNA: TGTGCCAGTAGTATCGGTAGCACTGGAAACACCATATATTTT
CDR3 protein: CASSIGSTGNTIYF

D gene: TRBD1
V gene: TRBV28
clone size: -
J gene: TRBJ1-4
CDR3 DNA: TGTGCCAGCAGTTTGGACAGGGCGGCTAATGAAAAACTGTTTTTT
CDR3 protein: CASSLDRAANEKLFF

D gene: TRBD1
V gene: TRBV13
clone size: few
J gene: TRBJ2-3
CDR3 DNA: TGTGCCAGCAGCTTGCGCGCCTACAGGGGGATTTCGGCGGAGAGCACAGATACGCAGTATTTT
CDR3 protein: CASSLRAYRGISAESTDTQYF

D gene: -
V gene: TRBV28
clone size: -
J gene: TRBJ1-1
CDR3 DNA: TGTGCCAGCAGCCCGCTCGGGACAACCGTTCCCAGCACTGAAGCTTTCTTT
CDR3 protein: CASSPLGTTVPSTEAFF

D gene: TRBD2
V gene: TRBV6-5
clone size: few
J gene: TRBJ2-1
CDR3 DNA: TGTGCCAGCAGCTTGACTAGCGACTCCTACAATGAGCAGTTCTTC
CDR3 protein: CASSLTSDSYNEQFF

D gene: TRBD1
V gene: TRBV2
clone size: -
J gene: TRBJ1-1
CDR3 DNA: TGTGCCAGCACCCTTGACAGGGACGTAAACACTGAAGCTTTCTTT
CDR3 protein: CASTLDRDVNTEAFF

D gene: -
V gene: TRBV6-1
clone size: few
J gene: TRBJ1-6
CDR3 DNA: TGTGCCAGCAGTGAAGCGGAGGTCTCCTATAATTCACCCCTCCACTTT
CDR3 protein: CASSEAEVSYNSPLHF

D gene: TRBD1
V gene: TRBV6-6
clone size: few
J gene: TRBJ1-5
CDR3 DNA: TGTGCCAGCAGTGTGGACAGGTATCAGCCCCAGCATTTT
CDR3 protein: CASSVDRYQPQHF

D gene: TRBD2
V gene: TRBV12-5
clone size: -
J gene: TRBJ2-5
CDR3 DNA: TGTGCTAGTGGTTTGGCCACCCTCCAGACTAGCGGGCTGGGGCGGGAGACCCAGTACTTC
CDR3 protein: CASGLATLQTSGLGRETQYF

D gene: -
V gene: TRBV6-5
clone size: -
J gene: TRBJ2-7
CDR3 DNA: TGTGCCAGCAGTTACGGTCTAGCGTCAAACTACGAGCAGTACTTC
CDR3 protein: CASSYGLASNYEQYF

D gene: TRBD2
V gene: TRBV2
clone size: -
J gene: TRBJ2-5
CDR3 DNA: TGTGCCAGCAGTGCCCCTGGGGGGGTCCAAGAGACCCAGTACTTC
CDR3 protein: CASSAPGGVQETQYF

D gene: TRBD2
V gene: TRBV18
clone size: -
J gene: TRBJ2-1
CDR3 DNA: TGTGCCAGCTCACAACCGGGACTAGCGGGAGTGGATGAGCAGTTCTTC
CDR3 protein: CASSQPGLAGVDEQFF

D gene: -
V gene: TRBV6-1
clone size: -
J gene: TRBJ1-1
CDR3 DNA: TGTGCCAGCAGTGGAAACCGGGACACTGAAGCTTTCTTT
CDR3 protein: CASSGNRDTEAFF

D gene: -
V gene: TRBV25-1
clone size: -
J gene: TRBJ2-1
CDR3 DNA: TGTGCCGGCAGTGCTGAAACTTCAGGGGATGAGCAGTTCTTC
CDR3 protein: CAGSAETSGDEQFF

D gene: -
V gene: TRBV10-3
clone size: once
J gene: TRBJ2-3
CDR3 DNA: TGTGCCGCCCGGAAAGCAACTCCTAGCACCGGCACAGATACGCAGTATTTT
CDR3 protein: CAARKATPSTGTDTQYF

D gene: TRBD2
V gene: TRBV5-4
clone size: few
J gene: TRBJ2-3
CDR3 DNA: TGTGCCAGCAACCCGGGTACGGGAGGTCCAGATACGCAGTATTTT
CDR3 protein: CASNPGTGGPDTQYF

D gene: -
V gene: TRBV30
clone size: -
J gene: TRBJ1-2
CDR3 DNA: TGTGCCTGGAGTGGAGGAGTCTATGGCTACACCTTC
CDR3 protein: CAWSGGVYGYTF

D gene: -
V gene: TRBV6-1
clone size: -
J gene: TRBJ2-7
CDR3 DNA: TGTGCCAGCACAGGACAGAGCTACGAGCAGTACTTC
CDR3 protein: CASTGQSYEQYF

D gene: -
V gene: TRBV5-6
clone size: -
J gene: TRBJ1-5
CDR3 DNA: TGTGCCAGCAGCTTGGGGGCGGGGATGAGCAATCAGCCCCAGCATTTT
CDR3 protein: CASSLGAGMSNQPQHF

D gene: -
V gene: TRBV6-6
clone size: -
J gene: TRBJ1-5
CDR3 DNA: TGTGCCAGCAGTTACGGTGAGAGTGGCAATCAGCCCCAGCATTTT
CDR3 protein: CASSYGESGNQPQHF